One sample yielded the 5 T cell receptor beta chains listed below, sequenced in a study of cytotoxic CD8 clonotypes in ibrutinib-treated CLL. Assay used: immunoSEQ multiplex PCR; TCRdb lists only in-frame clones, some missing. The repertoire holds 50,000 to 70,000 clones, with approximately 50% as singletons. The sample was PBMCs, taken at disease progression, from a patient treated with ibrutinib. The receptor source for this set is a human donor with chronic lymphocytic leukemia.

The V call is TRBV15, the J call TRBJ2-7, with D perhaps matching TRBD1 (6 bases). The CDR3 length is 14 residues. Germline loops: CDR1 LNHNV, CDR2 YYDKDF (reference sequence). The V end was cut by 5 bases, the J end by 0 bases, with 11 bases between. As DNA, the CDR3 is TGTGCCACCAGCGCGGACAGTAACTCCTACGAGCAGTACTTC. This gives the protein CATSADSNSYEQYF.

The chain has TRBV5-4 and TRBJ2-7; possibly TRBD2 for D (6 bases). Looked up from germline, CDR1 is SGHNT and CDR2 is YYREEE (reference sequence). This CDR3 is 13 amino acids long. V was shortened by 4 bases and J by 4 bases, with 12 bases between the two germline ends. The CDR3 spells CASSEGTEYEQYF. Here the CDR3 DNA reads TGTGCCAGCAGCGAAGGGACTGAGTACGAGCAGTACTTC.

This rearrangement joins TRBV28 to TRBJ2-7; D remains ambiguous. This CDR3 has 11 amino acids. Looked up from germline, CDR1 is MDHEN and CDR2 is SYDVKM. Trimming left V 6 bases short and J 7 bases short, with 10 bases between. The DNA of the CDR3 is TGTGCCAGCAGCCGGAGCAGGGAGCAGTACTTC. Its translation: CASSRSREQYF.

This chain links TRBV18 with TRBJ1-4, with 9 positions matching TRBD1. V lost 4 bases and J lost 8; bases outside the gene matches: 5. CDR3 length: 14 residues. Germline V gene sequence: CDR1 KGHSH, CDR2 LQKENI. Written as DNA, the CDR3 is TGTGCCAGCTCACTGGGACAGGGAGCGGAAAAACTGTTTTTT. Amino acid sequence: CASSLGQGAEKLFF.

The V and J genes are TRBV9 and TRBJ1-5, with D unresolved. The germline V gene encodes CDR1 SGDLS and CDR2 YYNGEE. The CDR3 length is 17 residues. The V end lost 0 bases, the J end lost 0 bases, and 13 bases lay between the germline ends. In DNA, the CDR3 is TGTGCCAGCAGCGTAGTCCTTACAGACTATAGCAATCAGCCCCAGCATTTT. It encodes CASSVVLTDYSNQPQHF.